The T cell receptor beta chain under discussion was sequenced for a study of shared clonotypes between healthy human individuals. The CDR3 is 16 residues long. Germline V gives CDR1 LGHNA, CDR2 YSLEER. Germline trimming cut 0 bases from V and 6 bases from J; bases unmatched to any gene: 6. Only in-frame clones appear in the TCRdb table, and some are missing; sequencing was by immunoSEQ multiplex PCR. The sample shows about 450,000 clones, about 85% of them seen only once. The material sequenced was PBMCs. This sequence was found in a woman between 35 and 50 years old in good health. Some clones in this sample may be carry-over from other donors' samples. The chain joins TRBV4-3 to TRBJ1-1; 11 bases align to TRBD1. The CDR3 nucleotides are TGCGCCAGCAGCCAAGATGAAGGACAGGGGGCATCTGAAGCTTTCTTT. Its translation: CASSQDEGQGASEAFF.